The T cell receptor beta chain described here comes from a study of T-cell reconstitution after alpha-beta-depleted transplantation in children. The table lists this clonotype with many counts. Unique molecular identifiers were built into the TCRbeta library. In TCRdb, the PCR reads were re-called with MiXCR into one record per CDR3 protein. The table includes more than 60,000 distinct CDR3 sequences, more than 5.5% detected once. CDR1 KGHDR and CDR2 SFDVKD come from the germline V gene. This CDR3 has 15 residues. The ends lost 4 bases at V and 3 bases at J; junction bases unmatched: 2. This receptor was taken from a human donor who donated a stem cell graft to a child with acute lymphoblastic leukemia. The sequencing here drew on PBMCs from the stem cell graft donor, taken from the stem cell graft. The rearrangement links TRBV24-1 to TRBJ2-2; the match to TRBD1 covers 9 bases. Here the CDR3 reads CATSDRTGDTGELFF. The CDR3 DNA is TGTGCCACCAGTGACCGGACAGGGGACACCGGGGAGCTGTTTTTT.